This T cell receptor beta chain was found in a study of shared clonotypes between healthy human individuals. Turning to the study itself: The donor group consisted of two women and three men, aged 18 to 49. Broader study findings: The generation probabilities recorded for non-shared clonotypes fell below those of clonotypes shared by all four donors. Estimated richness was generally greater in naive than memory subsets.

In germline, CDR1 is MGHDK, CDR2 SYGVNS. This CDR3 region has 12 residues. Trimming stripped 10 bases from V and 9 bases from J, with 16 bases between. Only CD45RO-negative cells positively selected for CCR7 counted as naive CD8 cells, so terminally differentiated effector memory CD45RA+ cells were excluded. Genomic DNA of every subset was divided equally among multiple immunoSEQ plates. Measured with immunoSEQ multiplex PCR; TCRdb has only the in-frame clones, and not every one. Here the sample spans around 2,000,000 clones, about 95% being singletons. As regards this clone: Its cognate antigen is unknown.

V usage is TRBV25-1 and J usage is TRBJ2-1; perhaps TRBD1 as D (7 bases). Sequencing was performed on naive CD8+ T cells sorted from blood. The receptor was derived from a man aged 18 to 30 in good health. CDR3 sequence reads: CAISQGGSEQFF. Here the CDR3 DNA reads TGTGCCATCTCCCAGGGGGGCAGTGAGCAGTTCTTC.